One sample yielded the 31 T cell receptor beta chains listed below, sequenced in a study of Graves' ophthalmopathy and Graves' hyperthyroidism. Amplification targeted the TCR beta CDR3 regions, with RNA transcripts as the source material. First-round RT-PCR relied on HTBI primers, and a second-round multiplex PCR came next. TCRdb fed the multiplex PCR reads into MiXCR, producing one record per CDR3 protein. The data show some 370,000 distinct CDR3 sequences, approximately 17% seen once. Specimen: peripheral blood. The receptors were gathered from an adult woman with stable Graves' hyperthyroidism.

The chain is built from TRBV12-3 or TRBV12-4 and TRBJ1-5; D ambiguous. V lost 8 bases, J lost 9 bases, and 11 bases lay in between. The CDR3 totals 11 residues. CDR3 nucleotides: TGTGCCAGCGGGATGTCAGGGCCCCAGCATTTT. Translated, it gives CASGMSGPQHF.

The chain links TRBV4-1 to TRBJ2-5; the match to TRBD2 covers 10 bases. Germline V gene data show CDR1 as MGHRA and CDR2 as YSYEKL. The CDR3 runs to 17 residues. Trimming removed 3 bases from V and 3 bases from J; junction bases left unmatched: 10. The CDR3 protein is CASSQAPSGSGEETQYF. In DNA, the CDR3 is TGCGCCAGCAGCCAGGCCCCTAGCGGGAGCGGGGAAGAGACCCAGTACTTC.

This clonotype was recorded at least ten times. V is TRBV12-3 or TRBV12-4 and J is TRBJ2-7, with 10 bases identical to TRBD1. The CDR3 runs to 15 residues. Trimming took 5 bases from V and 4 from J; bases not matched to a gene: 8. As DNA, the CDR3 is TGTGCCAGCAGTCCGTCCGACAGGGGGCAGTACGAGCAGTACTTC. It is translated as CASSPSDRGQYEQYF.

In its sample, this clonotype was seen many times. This chain's CDR3 is CASSQGQGWYEQYF. The CDR3 nucleotides are TGCGCCAGCAGCCAAGGACAGGGGTGGTACGAGCAGTACTTC. This chain uses TRBV4-3 with TRBJ2-7; 8 bases map to TRBD1. The CDR3 is 14 residues long. Germline V gene data show CDR1 as LGHNA and CDR2 as YSLEER. Trimming took 1 base from V and 4 from J; bases not matched to a gene: 3.

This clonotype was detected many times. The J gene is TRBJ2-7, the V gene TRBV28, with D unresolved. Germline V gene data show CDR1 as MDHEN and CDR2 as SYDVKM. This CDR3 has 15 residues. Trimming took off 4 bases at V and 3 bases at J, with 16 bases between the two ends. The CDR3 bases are TGTGCCAGCAGTTACCAACCTCCGGGTATCTACGAGCAGTACTTC. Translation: CASSYQPPGIYEQYF.

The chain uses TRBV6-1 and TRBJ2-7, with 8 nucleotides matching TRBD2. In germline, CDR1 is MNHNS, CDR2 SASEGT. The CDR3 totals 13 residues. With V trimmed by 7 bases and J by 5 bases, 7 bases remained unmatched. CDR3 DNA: TGTGCCAGCAAACTAGCGGTGATCGACGAGCAGTACTTC. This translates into CASKLAVIDEQYF.

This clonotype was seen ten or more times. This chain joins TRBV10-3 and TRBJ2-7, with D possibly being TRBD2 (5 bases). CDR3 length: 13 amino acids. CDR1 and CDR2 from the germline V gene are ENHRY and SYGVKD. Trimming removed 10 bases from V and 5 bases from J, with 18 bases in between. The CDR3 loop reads CATAGPDRDEQYF. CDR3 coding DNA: TGTGCCACCGCGGGCCCCGATCGGGACGAGCAGTACTTC.

CDR3 protein: CASSTFTGLNTEAFF. CDR3 sequence (DNA): TGTGCCAGCAGTACCTTCACAGGGTTGAACACTGAAGCTTTCTTT. The chain is built from TRBV6-1 and TRBJ1-1, with D tentatively TRBD1 (6 bases). CDR3 size: 15 residues. V shed 5 bases and J shed 0 bases, with 13 bases lying between them. Looked up from germline, CDR1 is MNHNS and CDR2 is SASEGT.

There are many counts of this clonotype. CDR3 protein: CSAWDPLLYEQYF. DNA of the CDR3: TGCAGTGCCTGGGACCCCCTCCTCTACGAGCAGTACTTC. V gene TRBV20-1 combines with J gene TRBJ2-7; D tentatively reads TRBD1 or TRBD2 (5 bases each). V was pared by 6 bases and J by 3 bases, with 15 bases between. This CDR3 region has 13 residues. The germline V gene has CDR1 DFQATT and CDR2 SNEGSKA (reference sequence).

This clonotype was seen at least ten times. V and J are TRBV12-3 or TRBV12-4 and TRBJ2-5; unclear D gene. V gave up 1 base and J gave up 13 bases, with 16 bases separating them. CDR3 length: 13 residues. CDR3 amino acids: CASSLGQETRRYF. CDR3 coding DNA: TGTGCCAGCAGTTTAGGGCAAGAGACCCGACGGTACTTC.

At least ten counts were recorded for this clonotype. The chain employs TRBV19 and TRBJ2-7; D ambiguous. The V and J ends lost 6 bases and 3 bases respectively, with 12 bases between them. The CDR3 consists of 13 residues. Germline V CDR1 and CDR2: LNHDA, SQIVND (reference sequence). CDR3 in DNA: TGTGCCAGTAGCAGAGGACCAGGCTACGAGCAGTACTTC. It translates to CASSRGPGYEQYF.

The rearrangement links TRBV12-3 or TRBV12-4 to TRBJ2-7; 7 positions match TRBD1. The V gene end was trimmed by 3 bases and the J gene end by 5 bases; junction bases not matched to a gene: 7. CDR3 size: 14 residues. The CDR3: CASSFIGGNDEQYF. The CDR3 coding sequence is TGTGCCAGCAGTTTCATAGGGGGCAACGACGAGCAGTACTTC.

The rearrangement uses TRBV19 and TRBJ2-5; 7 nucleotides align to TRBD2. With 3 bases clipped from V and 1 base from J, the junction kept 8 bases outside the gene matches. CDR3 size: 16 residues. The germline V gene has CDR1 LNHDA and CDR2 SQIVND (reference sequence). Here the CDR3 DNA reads TGTGCCAGTAGTATTTCGCTTAGCGGGTTCCAAGAGACCCAGTACTTC. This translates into CASSISLSGFQETQYF.

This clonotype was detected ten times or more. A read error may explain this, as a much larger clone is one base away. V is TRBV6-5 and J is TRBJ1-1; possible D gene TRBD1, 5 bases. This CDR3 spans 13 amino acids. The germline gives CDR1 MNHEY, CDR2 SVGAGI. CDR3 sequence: CAGSYDAGVSAFF. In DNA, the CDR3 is TGTGCCGGCAGTTACGATGCGGGGGTATCAGCTTTCTTT.

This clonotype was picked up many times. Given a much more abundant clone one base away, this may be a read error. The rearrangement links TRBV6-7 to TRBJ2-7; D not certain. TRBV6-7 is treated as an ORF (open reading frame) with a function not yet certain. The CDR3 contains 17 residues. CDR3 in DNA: TGTGCCGGCAGTTACTCGAAGGTTTCGACTGGATTCTACGAGCAGTACTTC. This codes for CAGSYSKVSTGFYEQYF.

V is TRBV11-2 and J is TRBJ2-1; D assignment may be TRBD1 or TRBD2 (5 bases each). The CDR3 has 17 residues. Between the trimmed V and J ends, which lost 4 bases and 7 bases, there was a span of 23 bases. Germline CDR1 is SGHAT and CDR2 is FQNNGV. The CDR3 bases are TGTGCCAGCAGCTCCCTCACGGGGCTAAGACCGGTGAATGAGCAGTTCTTC. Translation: CASSSLTGLRPVNEQFF.

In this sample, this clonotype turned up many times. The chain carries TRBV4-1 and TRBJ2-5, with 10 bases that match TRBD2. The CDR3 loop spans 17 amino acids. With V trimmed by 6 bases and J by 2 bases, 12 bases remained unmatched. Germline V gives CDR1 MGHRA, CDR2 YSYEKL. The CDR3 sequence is CASRQRALAGEQETQYF. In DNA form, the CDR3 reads TGCGCCAGCAGACAAAGGGCCCTAGCGGGAGAGCAAGAGACCCAGTACTTC.

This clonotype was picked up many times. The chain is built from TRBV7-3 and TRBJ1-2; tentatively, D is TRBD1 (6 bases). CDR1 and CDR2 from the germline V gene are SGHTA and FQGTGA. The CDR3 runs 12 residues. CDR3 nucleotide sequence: TGTGCAAACAGGGTGAGGGAGAATGGCTACACCTTC. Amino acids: CANRVRENGYTF.

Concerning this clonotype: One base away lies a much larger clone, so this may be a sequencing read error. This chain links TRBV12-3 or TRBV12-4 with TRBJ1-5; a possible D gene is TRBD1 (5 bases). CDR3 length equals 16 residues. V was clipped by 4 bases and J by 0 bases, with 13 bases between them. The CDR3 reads CASSSIGDYSNQPQHF. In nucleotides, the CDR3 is TGTGCCAGCAGTTCCATCGGGGACTATAGCAATCAGCCCCAGCATTTT.

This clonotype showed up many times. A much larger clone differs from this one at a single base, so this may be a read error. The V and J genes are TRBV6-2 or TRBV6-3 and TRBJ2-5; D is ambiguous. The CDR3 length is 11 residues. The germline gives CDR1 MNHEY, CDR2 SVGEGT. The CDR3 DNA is TGTGCCGGCAGCCACGGGGAGACCCAGTACTTC. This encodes CAGSHGETQYF.

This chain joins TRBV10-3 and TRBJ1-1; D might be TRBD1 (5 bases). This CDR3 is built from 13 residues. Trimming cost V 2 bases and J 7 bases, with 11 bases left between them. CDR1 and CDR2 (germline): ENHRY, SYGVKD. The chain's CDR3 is CAISELTGGEAFF. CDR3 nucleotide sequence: TGTGCCATCAGTGAGCTTACAGGAGGTGAAGCTTTCTTT.

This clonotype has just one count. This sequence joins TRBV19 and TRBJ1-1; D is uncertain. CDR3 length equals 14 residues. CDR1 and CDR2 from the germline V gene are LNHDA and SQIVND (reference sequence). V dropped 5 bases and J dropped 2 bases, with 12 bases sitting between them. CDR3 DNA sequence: TGTGCCAGTAGTCCCGCAGGAAGAAACACTGAAGCTTTCTTT. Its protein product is CASSPAGRNTEAFF.

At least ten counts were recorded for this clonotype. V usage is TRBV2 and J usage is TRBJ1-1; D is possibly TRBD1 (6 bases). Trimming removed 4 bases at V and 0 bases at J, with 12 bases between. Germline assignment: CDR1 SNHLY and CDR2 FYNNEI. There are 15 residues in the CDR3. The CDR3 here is CASSVQGQMNTEAFF. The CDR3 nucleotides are TGTGCCAGCAGTGTACAGGGACAAATGAACACTGAAGCTTTCTTT.

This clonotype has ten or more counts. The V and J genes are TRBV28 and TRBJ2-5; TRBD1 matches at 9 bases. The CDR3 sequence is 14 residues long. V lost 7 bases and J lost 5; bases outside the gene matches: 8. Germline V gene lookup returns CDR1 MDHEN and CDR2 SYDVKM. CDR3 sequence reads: CASTWDRERETQYF. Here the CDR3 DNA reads TGTGCCAGCACCTGGGACAGGGAGAGGGAGACCCAGTACTTC.

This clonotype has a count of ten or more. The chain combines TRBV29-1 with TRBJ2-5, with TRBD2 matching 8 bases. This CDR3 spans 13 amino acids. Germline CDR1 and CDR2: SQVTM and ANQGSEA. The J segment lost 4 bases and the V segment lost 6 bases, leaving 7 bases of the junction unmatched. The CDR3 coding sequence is TGCAGCGTGCCGGGACTAGGAGCAGAGACCCAGTACTTC. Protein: CSVPGLGAETQYF.

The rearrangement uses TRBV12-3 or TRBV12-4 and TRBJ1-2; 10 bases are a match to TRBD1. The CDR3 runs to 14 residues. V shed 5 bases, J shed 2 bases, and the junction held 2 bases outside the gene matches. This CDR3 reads CASSPTGGNYGYTF. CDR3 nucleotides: TGTGCCAGCAGTCCGACAGGGGGCAACTATGGCTACACCTTC.

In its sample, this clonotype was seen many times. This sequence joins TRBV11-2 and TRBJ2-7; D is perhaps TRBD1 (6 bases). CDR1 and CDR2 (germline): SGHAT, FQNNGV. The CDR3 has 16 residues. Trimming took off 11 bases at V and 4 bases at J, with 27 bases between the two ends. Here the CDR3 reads CAPRPPQGIPFYEQYF. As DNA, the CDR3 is TGTGCCCCCAGACCGCCCCAGGGGATACCATTTTACGAGCAGTACTTC. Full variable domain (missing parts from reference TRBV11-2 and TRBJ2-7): EAGVAQSPRYKIIEKRQSVAFWCNPISGHATLYWYQQILGQGPKLLIQFQNNGVVDDSQLPKDRFSAERLKGVDSTLKIQPAKLEDSAVYLCAPRPPQGIPFYEQYFGPGTRLTVT.

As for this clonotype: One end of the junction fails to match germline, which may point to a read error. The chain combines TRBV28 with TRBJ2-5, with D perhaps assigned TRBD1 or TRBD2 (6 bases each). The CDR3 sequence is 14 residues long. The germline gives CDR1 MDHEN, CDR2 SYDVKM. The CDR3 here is CVSSFRGGQETQYF. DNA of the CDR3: TGTGTCAGCAGTTTTAGAGGGGGGCAAGAGACCCAGTACTTC.

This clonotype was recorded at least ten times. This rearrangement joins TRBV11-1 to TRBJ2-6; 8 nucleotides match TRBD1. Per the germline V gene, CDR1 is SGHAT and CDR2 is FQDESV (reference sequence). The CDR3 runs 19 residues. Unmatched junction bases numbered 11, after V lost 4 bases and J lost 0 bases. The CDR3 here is CASSSGQGLVDSGANVLTF. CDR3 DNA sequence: TGTGCCAGCAGCTCAGGACAGGGCCTCGTGGACTCTGGGGCCAACGTCCTGACTTTC.

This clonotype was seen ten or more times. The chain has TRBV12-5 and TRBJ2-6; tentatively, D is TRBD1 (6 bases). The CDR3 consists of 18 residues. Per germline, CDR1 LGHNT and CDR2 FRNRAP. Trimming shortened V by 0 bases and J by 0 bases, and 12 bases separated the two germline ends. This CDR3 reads CASGLVPGQISGANVLTF. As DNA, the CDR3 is TGTGCTAGTGGTTTGGTGCCGGGACAAATCTCTGGGGCCAACGTCCTGACTTTC.

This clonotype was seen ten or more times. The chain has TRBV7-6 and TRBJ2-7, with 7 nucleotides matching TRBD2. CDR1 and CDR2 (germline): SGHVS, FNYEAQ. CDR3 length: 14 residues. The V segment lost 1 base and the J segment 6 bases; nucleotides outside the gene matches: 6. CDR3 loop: CASSLGGTGGEQYF. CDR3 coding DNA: TGTGCCAGCAGCTTAGGTGGAACGGGAGGCGAGCAGTACTTC. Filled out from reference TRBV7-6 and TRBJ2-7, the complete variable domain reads GAGVSQSPRYKVTKRGQDVALRCDPISGHVSLYWYRQALGQGPEFLTYFNYEAQQDKSGLPNDRFSAERPEGSISTLTIQRTEQRDSAMYRCASSLGGTGGEQYFGPGTRLTVT.